This entry describes one T cell receptor beta chain. The data derive from a study of blood T cell repertoires in COVID-19. Study information: Samples taken during acute and convalescent COVID-19 were collected in the United States, Italy and Spain. T cells, B-cell-depleted T cells, or PBMCs provided the cDNA or gDNA that served as material.

Germline-derived CDR1 and CDR2 are SGDLS and YYNGEE. The CDR3 runs 15 residues. V lost 4 bases to trimming and J lost 4 bases, with 15 bases between them. Original processing notes: Amplification of reference gene primers was used by the study to estimate nucleated cell counts. TCRdb's copy holds only in-frame clones and misses some; the assay was immunoSEQ multiplex PCR. Clone size and the V and J calls come from that table; the DNA yielded D and trimming. Found here are roughly 50,000 clones, 80% to 90% of them singletons; the top ten hold around 5.3%. The sequenced material came from peripheral blood. The chain joins TRBV9 to TRBJ1-3; D ambiguous. The receptor was isolated from a woman aged 55-70 years with acute or convalescent COVID-19. CDR3 coding DNA: TGTGCCAGCAGCCCAGGCGGGTCCAGGGGAAACACCATATATTTT. It yields the protein CASSPGGSRGNTIYF. The full variable domain, completed using reference TRBV9 and TRBJ1-3, is DSGVTQTPKHLITATGQRVTLRCSPRSGDLSVYWYQQSLDQGLQFLIQYYNGEERAKGNILERFSAQQFPDLHSELNLSSLELGDSALYFCASSPGGSRGNTIYFGEGSWLTVV.